This T cell receptor beta chain was captured in a study of stem cell transplantation in POMP-related autoinflammatory disease. For the study at large: Impaired MHC class I-dependent CD8+ differentiation was hypothesized from defective thymoproteasomes.

Study-wide findings and caveats: In patients with PRAID, every analyzed T-cell subset tended to show lower diversity and higher clonality. Fewer unique TRB V-J gene pairings were identified in patients with PRAID.

Repertoires were generated with immunoSEQ multiplex PCR, while TCRdb's copy carries only in-frame clones and drops some. The sample holds some 33,000 clones, 88% seen once. This clone has a single count. Its antigen remains unknown. Sequencing was performed on CD4+ T cells from PBMCs, taken before stem cell transplantation. The sequence derives from a human donor with POMP-related autoinflammation and immune dysregulation (PRAID).

Written as DNA, the CDR3 is TGTGCCAGTAGTTTCCGGACAGGGACCAACACCGGGGAGCTGTTTTTT. As protein: CASSFRTGTNTGELFF. This chain uses TRBV19 with TRBJ2-2; 8 bases are shared with TRBD1. CDR3 size: 16 residues. Germline V CDR1 and CDR2: LNHDA, SQIVND (reference sequence). Trimming cost V 5 bases and J 2 bases; bases outside gene matches: 7.